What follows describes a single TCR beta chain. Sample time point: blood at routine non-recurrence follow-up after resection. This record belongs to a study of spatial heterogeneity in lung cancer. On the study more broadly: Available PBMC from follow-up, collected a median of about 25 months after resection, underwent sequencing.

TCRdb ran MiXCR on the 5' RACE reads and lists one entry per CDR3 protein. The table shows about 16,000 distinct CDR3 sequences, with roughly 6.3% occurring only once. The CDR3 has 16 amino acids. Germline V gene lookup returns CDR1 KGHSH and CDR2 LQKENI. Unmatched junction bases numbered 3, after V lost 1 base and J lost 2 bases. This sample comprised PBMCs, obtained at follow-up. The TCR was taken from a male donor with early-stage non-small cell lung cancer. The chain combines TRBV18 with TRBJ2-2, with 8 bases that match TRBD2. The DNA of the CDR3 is TGTGCCAGCTCACCACTCCTAGCGGGTAACACCGGGGAGCTGTTTTTT. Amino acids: CASSPLLAGNTGELFF.